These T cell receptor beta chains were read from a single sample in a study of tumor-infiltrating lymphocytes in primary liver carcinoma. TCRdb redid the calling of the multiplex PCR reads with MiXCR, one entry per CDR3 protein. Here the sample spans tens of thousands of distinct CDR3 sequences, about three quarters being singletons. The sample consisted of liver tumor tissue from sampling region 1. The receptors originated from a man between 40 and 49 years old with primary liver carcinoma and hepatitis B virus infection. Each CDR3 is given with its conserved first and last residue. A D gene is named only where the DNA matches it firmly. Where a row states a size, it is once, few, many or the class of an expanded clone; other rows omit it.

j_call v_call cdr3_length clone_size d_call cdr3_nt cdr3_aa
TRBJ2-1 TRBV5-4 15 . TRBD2 TGTGCCAGCGGCTTGGGGCTAGCGGGAGTGAATGAGCAGTCCTTC CASGLGLAGVNEQSF
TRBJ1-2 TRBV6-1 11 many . TGTGCCAGCAGGGTTAACTATGGCTACACCTTC CASRVNYGYTF
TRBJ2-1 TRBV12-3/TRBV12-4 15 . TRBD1 TGTGCCAGCAGTTATGACAGGGGGAACTACACTGAACAGTTCTTC CASSYDRGNYTEQFF
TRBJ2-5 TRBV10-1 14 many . TGCGCCAGCAGTGAGGGAGGGAATCGAGAGACCCAGTACTTC CASSEGGNRETQYF
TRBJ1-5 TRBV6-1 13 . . TGTGCGAGCTGCGATATAGGTGATGTCCCCCAGCATTTT CASCDIGDVPQHF
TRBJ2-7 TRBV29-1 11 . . TGCAACGTTGAGGGGGACAACGAGCAGTACTTC CNVEGDNEQYF
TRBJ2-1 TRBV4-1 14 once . TGCACCAGCAGCCAGGCAATGTGGAACAATGAGCAGTTCTTC CTSSQAMWNNEQFF
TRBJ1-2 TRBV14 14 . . TGTGCCAGCAGCCAATATGGGGCAGCCTCCCCTCTCACCTTC CASSQYGAASPLTF
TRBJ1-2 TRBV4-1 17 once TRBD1 TGCGCCAGTAGCCAGTTAAGAGGGACAGGGTCTTTCTATGGCTACACCTTC CASSQLRGTGSFYGYTF
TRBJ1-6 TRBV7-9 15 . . TGTGCCAGTAGCTTAGCCACAGGGTTTCGATTACCCCTCCACTTT CASSLATGFRLPLHF
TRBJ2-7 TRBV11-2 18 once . TGTGCCAGCAGTTTATCCGTTGGACTAATGGGAGGGGGGTACGAGCAGTATTTC CASSLSVGLMGGGYEQYF
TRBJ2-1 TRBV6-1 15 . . TGTGCCAGCGGTGAAACGGAGGGGACTCTCAATGAGCAGTTGTTC CASGETEGTLNEQLF
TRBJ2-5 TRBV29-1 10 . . TGCAGCGTTGAGAAGCGGACCCAGTACTTT CSVEKRTQYF
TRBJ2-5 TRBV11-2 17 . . TGTGCCAGCAGCTTAGGGATCCTAGAGGGGGGACAAGTGACCCAGTACTTC CASSLGILEGGQVTQYF
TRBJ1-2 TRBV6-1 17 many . TGTGCCAGCAGTGTACGACCGTTCGGGGTAGCGAACTATGGCTACACCTTC CASSVRPFGVANYGYTF
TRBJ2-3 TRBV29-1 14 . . TGTAGCGTCCGACTCGGGATGTCCACAGATACGCAGTATTTT CSVRLGMSTDTQYF